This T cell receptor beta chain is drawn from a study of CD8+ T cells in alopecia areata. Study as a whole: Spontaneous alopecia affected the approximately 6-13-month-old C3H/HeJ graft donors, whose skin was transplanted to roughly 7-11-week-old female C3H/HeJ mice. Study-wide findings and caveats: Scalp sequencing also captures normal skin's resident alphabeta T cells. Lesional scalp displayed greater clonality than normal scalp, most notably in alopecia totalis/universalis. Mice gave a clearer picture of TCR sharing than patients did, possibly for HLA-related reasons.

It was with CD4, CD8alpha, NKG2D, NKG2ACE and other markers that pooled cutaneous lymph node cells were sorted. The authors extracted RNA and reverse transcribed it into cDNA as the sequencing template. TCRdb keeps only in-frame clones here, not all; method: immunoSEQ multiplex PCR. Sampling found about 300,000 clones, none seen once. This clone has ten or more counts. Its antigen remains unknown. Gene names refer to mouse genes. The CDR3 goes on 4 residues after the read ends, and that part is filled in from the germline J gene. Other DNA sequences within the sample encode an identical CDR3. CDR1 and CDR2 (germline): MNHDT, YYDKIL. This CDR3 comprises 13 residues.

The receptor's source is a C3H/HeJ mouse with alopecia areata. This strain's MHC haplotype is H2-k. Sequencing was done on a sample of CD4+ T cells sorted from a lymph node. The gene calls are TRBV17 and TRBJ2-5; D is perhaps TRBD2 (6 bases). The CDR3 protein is CASSRTGKDTQYF. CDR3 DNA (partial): TGTGCTAGCAGTAGAACTGGGAAAGAC.